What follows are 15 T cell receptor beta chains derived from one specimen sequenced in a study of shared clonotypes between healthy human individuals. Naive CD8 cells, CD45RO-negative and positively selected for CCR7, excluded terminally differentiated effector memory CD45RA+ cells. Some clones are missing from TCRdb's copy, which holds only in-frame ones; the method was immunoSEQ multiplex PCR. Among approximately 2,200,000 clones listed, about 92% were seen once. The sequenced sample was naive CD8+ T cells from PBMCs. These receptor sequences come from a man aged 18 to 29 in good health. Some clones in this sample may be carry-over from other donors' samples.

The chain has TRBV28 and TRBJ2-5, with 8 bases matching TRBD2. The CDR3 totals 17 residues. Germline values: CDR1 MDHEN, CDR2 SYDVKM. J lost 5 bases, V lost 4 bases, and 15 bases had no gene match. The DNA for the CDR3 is TGTGCCAGCAGTTGGCCAGGTGGGATTAGCGGGAAGGAGACCCAGTACTTC. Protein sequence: CASSWPGGISGKETQYF.

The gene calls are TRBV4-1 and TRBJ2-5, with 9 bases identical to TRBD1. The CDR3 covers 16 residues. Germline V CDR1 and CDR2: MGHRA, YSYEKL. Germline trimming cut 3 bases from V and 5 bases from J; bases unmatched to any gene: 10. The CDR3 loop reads CASSQDPGQGRETQYF. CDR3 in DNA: TGCGCCAGCAGCCAGGATCCGGGACAGGGAAGGGAGACCCAGTACTTC.

Here the CDR3 reads CASSPWGQGASDGELFF. DNA for the CDR3: TGTGCCAGCAGCCCGTGGGGACAGGGGGCATCAGACGGGGAGCTGTTTTTT. V and J are TRBV7-2 and TRBJ2-2; 12 bases are a match to TRBD1. Germline CDR1 is SGHTA and CDR2 is FQGNSA. Trimming took 5 bases from V and 7 from J; bases not matched to a gene: 11. CDR3 length: 17 amino acids.

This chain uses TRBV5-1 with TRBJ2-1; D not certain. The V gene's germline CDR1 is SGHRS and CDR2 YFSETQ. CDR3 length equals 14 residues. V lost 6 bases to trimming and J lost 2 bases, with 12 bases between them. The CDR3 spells CASMGGPTYNEQFF. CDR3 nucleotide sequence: TGCGCCAGCATGGGCGGACCGACCTACAATGAGCAGTTCTTC.

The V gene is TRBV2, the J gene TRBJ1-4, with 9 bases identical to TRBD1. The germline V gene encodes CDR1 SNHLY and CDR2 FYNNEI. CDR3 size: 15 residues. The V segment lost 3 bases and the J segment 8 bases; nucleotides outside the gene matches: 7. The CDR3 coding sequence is TGTGCCAGCAGTGACCCCCGGGACAGGGAGGAAAAACTGTTTTTT. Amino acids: CASSDPRDREEKLFF.

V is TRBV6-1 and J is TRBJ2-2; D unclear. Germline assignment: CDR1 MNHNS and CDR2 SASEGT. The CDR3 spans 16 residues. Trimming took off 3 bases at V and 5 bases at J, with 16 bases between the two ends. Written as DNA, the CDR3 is TGTGCCAGCAGTGATGGGCCCCCATTGGGGACCGGGGAGCTGTTTTTT. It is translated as CASSDGPPLGTGELFF.

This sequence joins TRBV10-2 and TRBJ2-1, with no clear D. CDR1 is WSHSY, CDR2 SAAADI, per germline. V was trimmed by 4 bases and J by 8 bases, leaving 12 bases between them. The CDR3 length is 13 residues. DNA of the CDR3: TGCGCCAGCAGTGCCGCCCTTTGGGATGAGCAGTTCTTC. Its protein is CASSAALWDEQFF.

The CDR3 nucleotides are TGTGCCAGCAGCTTAGTTTACGGGAGCTCCTACAATGAGCAGTTCTTC. It specifies CASSLVYGSSYNEQFF. The V gene is TRBV11-2, the J gene TRBJ2-1; TRBD2 is a possible D gene (6 bases). The CDR3 totals 16 residues. V lost 1 base to trimming and J lost 0 bases, with 10 bases between them. CDR1 SGHAT and CDR2 FQNNGV come from the germline V gene.

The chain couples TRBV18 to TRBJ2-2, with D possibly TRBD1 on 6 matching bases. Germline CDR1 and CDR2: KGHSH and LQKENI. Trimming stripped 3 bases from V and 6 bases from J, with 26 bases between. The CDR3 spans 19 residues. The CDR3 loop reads CASSPAITLSQGKAGELFF. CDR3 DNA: TGTGCCAGCTCACCCGCTATAACACTCTCTCAGGGGAAGGCCGGGGAGCTGTTTTTT.

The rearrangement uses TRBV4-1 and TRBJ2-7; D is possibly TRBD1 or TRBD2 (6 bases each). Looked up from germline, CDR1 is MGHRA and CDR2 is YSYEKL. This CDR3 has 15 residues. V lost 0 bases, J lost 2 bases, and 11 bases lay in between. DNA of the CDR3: TGCGCCAGCAGCCAAGACTGGGGGGCCGCCTACGAGCAGTACTTC. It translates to CASSQDWGAAYEQYF.

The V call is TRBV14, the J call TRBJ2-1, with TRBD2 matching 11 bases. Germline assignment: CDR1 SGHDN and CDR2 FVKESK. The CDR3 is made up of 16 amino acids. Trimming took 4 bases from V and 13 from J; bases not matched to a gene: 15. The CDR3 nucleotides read TGTGCCAGCAGCCCCCAGACCGGGACTAGCGGACGGCGACAGTTCTTC. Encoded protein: CASSPQTGTSGRRQFF.

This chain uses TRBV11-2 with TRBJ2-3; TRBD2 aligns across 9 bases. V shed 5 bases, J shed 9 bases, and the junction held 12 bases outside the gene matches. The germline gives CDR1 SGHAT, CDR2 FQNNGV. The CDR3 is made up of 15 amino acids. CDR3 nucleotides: TGTGCCAGCAGCCCCATGCGGGCGGGGGGGGCGACGCAGTATTTT. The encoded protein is CASSPMRAGGATQYF. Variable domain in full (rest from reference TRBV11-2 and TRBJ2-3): EAGVAQSPRYKIIEKRQSVAFWCNPISGHATLYWYQQILGQGPKLLIQFQNNGVVDDSQLPKDRFSAERLKGVDSTLKIQPAKLEDSAVYLCASSPMRAGGATQYFGPGTRLTVL.

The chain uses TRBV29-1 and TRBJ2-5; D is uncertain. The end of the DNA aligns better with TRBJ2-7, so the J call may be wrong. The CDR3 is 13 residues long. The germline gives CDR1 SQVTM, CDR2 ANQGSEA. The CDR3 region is CSVEDAQAYEQYF. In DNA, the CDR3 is TGCAGCGTTGAAGATGCCCAGGCCTACGAGCAGTACTTC.

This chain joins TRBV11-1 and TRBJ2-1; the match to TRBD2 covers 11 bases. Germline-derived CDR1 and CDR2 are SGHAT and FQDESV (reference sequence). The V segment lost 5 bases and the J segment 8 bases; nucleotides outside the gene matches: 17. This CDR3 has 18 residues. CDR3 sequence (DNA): TGTGCCAGCAGCCCGGCGCTAGCGGGAGGAGGTCGGGGCGATGAGCAGTTCTTC. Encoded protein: CASSPALAGGGRGDEQFF.

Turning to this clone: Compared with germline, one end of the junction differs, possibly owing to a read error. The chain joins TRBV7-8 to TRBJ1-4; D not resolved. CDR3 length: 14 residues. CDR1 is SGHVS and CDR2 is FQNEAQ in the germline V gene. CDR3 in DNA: TGTGCCAGCAGCTTAGGCGCTGCCGAGGAAAACCTGTTTTTT. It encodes CASSLGAAEENLFF.